A single sample is the source of the 21 T cell receptor beta chains below, sequenced in a study of cytomegalovirus exposure and HLA in healthy donors. PCR employed 60 Vbeta and 13 Jbeta primers. The repertoire was sequenced with immunoSEQ multiplex PCR; TCRdb's copy has only in-frame clones and lacks some. The table lists approximately 130,000 clones. Material: PBMCs. Receptor source: a woman aged 55-69 years in good health and CMV-seronegative.

The chain employs TRBV23-1 and TRBJ2-7; weak D call: TRBD1 (6 bases). TRBV23-1 is classed as an ORF, of uncertain function. Trimming removed 5 bases at V and 0 bases at J, with 23 bases between. This CDR3 is built from 18 residues. The CDR3 DNA is TGCGCCAGCAGTGCATGTGTATCACGACAGGAACCCTCCTACGAGCAGTACTTC. This sequence encodes CASSACVSRQEPSYEQYF.

The chain is built from TRBV18 and TRBJ1-6, with D maybe TRBD1 (6 bases). The CDR3 is made up of 15 amino acids. V lost 3 bases to trimming and J lost 10 bases, with 16 bases between them. The germline CDR1 and CDR2 sequences are KGHSH and LQKENI. This CDR3 reads CASSPASGEGSPLHF. CDR3 DNA sequence: TGTGCCAGCTCACCGGCGTCAGGGGAGGGGTCACCCCTCCACTTT.

The CDR3 spells CASNSPLAEETQYF. CDR3 bases: TGCGCCAGCAACAGCCCACTAGCGGAAGAGACCCAGTACTTC. This chain uses TRBV5-1 with TRBJ2-5, with 8 positions matching TRBD2. The CDR3 extends over 14 amino acids. V lost 6 bases and J lost 3; bases outside the gene matches: 7. Germline values: CDR1 SGHRS, CDR2 YFSETQ.

The genes are TRBV2 and TRBJ2-4; TRBD1 matches 8 bases. Germline V gene lookup returns CDR1 SNHLY and CDR2 FYNNEI. V lost 7 bases and J lost 8; bases outside the gene matches: 10. This CDR3 spans 14 amino acids. CDR3 residues: CASTYRGSNHIQYF. CDR3 nucleotide sequence: TGTGCCAGCACCTACAGGGGGTCTAATCACATTCAGTACTTC.

This chain joins TRBV2 and TRBJ1-4; 11 nucleotides agree with TRBD1. Germline CDR1 reads SNHLY; CDR2 reads FYNNEI. Losses at the gene ends were 4 bases for V and 6 bases for J; bases not matched to a gene: 4. CDR3 length: 15 residues. CDR3 DNA: TGTGCCAGCAGTGTTGGGGGACAGGGGGATGAAAAACTGTTTTTT. This codes for CASSVGGQGDEKLFF.

The chain combines TRBV7-9 with TRBJ1-6; D is ambiguous. V was shortened by 3 bases and J by 7 bases, with 13 bases between the two germline ends. The CDR3 spans 15 residues. CDR1 and CDR2 from the germline V gene are SEHNR and FQNEAQ (reference sequence). The CDR3 reads CASSFSGRGNSPLHF. The CDR3 DNA reads as TGTGCCAGCAGCTTTTCCGGACGAGGGAATTCACCCCTCCACTTT.

The genes are TRBV28 and TRBJ1-1; 7 bases agree with TRBD1. Germline V gives CDR1 MDHEN, CDR2 SYDVKM. The CDR3 consists of 14 residues. V dropped 7 bases and J dropped 7; count of bases not matched to a gene: 12. The CDR3 coding sequence is TGTGCCAGCACCCAGGGGGGAGCCCGCCTTGAAGCTTTCTTT. Translating it yields CASTQGGARLEAFF.

The chain has TRBV5-1 and TRBJ2-3; 9 bases are a match to TRBD2. This CDR3 spans 17 amino acids. V lost 1 base and J lost 3; bases outside the gene matches: 9. Germline V lookup: CDR1 SGHRS, CDR2 YFSETQ. The CDR3 protein is CASSLKSSGDLTDTQYF. CDR3 bases: TGCGCCAGCAGCTTGAAGTCTAGCGGGGATTTGACAGATACGCAGTATTTT. Full variable domain (outside the CDR3, taken from reference TRBV5-1 and TRBJ2-3): KAGVTQTPRYLIKTRGQQVTLSCSPISGHRSVSWYQQTPGQGLQFLFEYFSETQRNKGNFPGRFSGRQFSNSRSEMNVSTLELGDSALYLCASSLKSSGDLTDTQYFGPGTRLTVL.

V gene TRBV18 combines with J gene TRBJ1-2; D is unresolved. The CDR3 totals 14 residues. Germline V CDR1 and CDR2: KGHSH, LQKENI. V lost 3 bases to trimming and J lost 3 bases, with 11 bases between them. CDR3: CASSPEGGDYGYTF. Written as DNA, the CDR3 is TGTGCCAGCTCACCGGAGGGAGGCGACTATGGCTACACCTTC.

The V call is TRBV7-9, the J call TRBJ2-3; maybe TRBD2 (5 bases). Germline V lookup: CDR1 SEHNR, CDR2 FQNEAQ (reference sequence). CDR3 length equals 14 residues. V was clipped by 4 bases and J by 2 bases, with 10 bases between them. The CDR3 nucleotides are TGTGCCAGCAGCTCCGGACTTTCCACAGATACGCAGTATTTT. Translation gives CASSSGLSTDTQYF.

The chain is built from TRBV10-3 and TRBJ2-7; the D gene is possibly TRBD2 (6 bases). Germline V gene lookup returns CDR1 ENHRY and CDR2 SYGVKD. V lost 5 bases, J lost 0 bases, and 11 bases lay in between. The CDR3 runs 14 residues. The CDR3 coding sequence is TGTGCCATCAGTTCCGGCGGGATCTCCTACGAGCAGTACTTC. Translating gives CAISSGGISYEQYF.

The chain has TRBV6-5 and TRBJ2-2, with 9 bases fitting TRBD1. V gave up 6 bases and J gave up 8 bases; unmatched junction bases: 4. The CDR3 runs 13 residues. Germline V gives CDR1 MNHEY, CDR2 SVGAGI. The CDR3 loop reads CASRGQGRGELFF. In DNA form, the CDR3 reads TGTGCCAGCAGGGGACAGGGCAGGGGGGAGCTGTTTTTT.

The CDR3 loop is CASSLDRLSNYGYTF. The CDR3 bases are TGCGCCAGCAGCTTGGACAGATTAAGTAACTATGGCTACACCTTC. The gene calls are TRBV5-1 and TRBJ1-2; D unresolved. V was pared by 0 bases and J by 1 base, with 10 bases between. The germline V gene encodes CDR1 SGHRS and CDR2 YFSETQ. This CDR3 is built from 15 residues. Supplemented by reference TRBV5-1 and TRBJ1-2, the full variable domain reads KAGVTQTPRYLIKTRGQQVTLSCSPISGHRSVSWYQQTPGQGLQFLFEYFSETQRNKGNFPGRFSGRQFSNSRSEMNVSTLELGDSALYLCASSLDRLSNYGYTFGSGTRLTVV.

V usage is TRBV5-1 and J usage is TRBJ2-3, with D maybe TRBD1 (6 bases). Germline V gene lookup returns CDR1 SGHRS and CDR2 YFSETQ. This CDR3 contains 17 residues. V was cut by 4 bases and J by 2 bases, with 20 bases left in between. The chain's CDR3 is CASSGTGQGLHTDTQYF. For the CDR3, the DNA is TGCGCCAGCAGCGGGACCGGGCAGGGGCTTCACACAGATACGCAGTATTTT.

The chain couples TRBV7-9 to TRBJ2-5; tentatively, D is TRBD1 (5 bases). The V end lost 0 bases, the J end lost 6 bases, and 17 bases lay between the germline ends. The CDR3 covers 16 residues. From germline, CDR1 is SEHNR and CDR2 FQNEAQ (reference sequence). This CDR3 reads CASSLALRVPGQTQYF. In DNA form, the CDR3 reads TGTGCCAGCAGCTTAGCGCTCAGGGTACCCGGTCAGACCCAGTACTTC.

This sequence joins TRBV10-3 and TRBJ2-7; 12 bases fit TRBD1. Germline V gene sequence: CDR1 ENHRY, CDR2 SYGVKD. Germline trimming cut 8 bases from V and 5 bases from J; bases unmatched to any gene: 4. The CDR3 is made up of 13 amino acids. The CDR3 loop is CAIGTGGGNEQYF. DNA for the CDR3: TGTGCCATCGGGACAGGGGGCGGCAACGAGCAGTACTTC.

CDR3 DNA sequence: TGTGCCAGCAGTATGACTACAGGGGGGAATCAGCCCCAGCATTTT. Its translation is CASSMTTGGNQPQHF. The rearrangement links TRBV6-5 to TRBJ1-5, with 8 bases identical to TRBD1. J was trimmed by 4 bases and V by 5 bases; bases with no gene match: 7. Per the germline V gene, CDR1 is MNHEY and CDR2 is SVGAGI. The CDR3 is made up of 15 amino acids.

As DNA, the CDR3 is TGTGCCAGCTCATTTGACTGGACCGGGACAGGGATAGGCACTGAAGCTTTCTTT. Protein: CASSFDWTGTGIGTEAFF. This chain connects TRBV18 to TRBJ1-1, with 9 nucleotides matching TRBD1. The CDR3 runs 18 residues. Germline V gene lookup returns CDR1 KGHSH and CDR2 LQKENI. Losses at the gene ends were 5 bases for V and 4 bases for J; bases not matched to a gene: 17. The entire variable domain, with the rest obtained from reference TRBV18 and TRBJ1-1, is as follows: NAGVMQNPRHLVRRRGQEARLRCSPMKGHSHVYWYRQLPEEGLKFMVYLQKENIIDESGMPKERFSAEFPKEGPSILRIQQVVRGDSAAYFCASSFDWTGTGIGTEAFFGQGTRLTVV.

About this clone: In the same sample, other DNA sequences code for this CDR3. This rearrangement joins TRBV28 to TRBJ2-7, with D hard to call. Germline lookup yields CDR1 MDHEN and CDR2 SYDVKM. The CDR3 has 11 amino acids. V lost 5 bases, J lost 4 bases, and 6 bases lay in between. The CDR3 region has the DNA TGTGCCAGCAGTCTTAGATACGAGCAGTACTTC. Protein product: CASSLRYEQYF.

The chain recombines TRBV2 with TRBJ1-2; possibly TRBD1 for D (5 bases). CDR3 size: 14 residues. Germline CDR1 reads SNHLY; CDR2 reads FYNNEI. V lost 4 bases, J lost 4 bases, and 13 bases lay in between. CDR3 loop: CASSAGLSTYGYTF. DNA of the CDR3: TGTGCCAGCAGTGCAGGGCTATCTACCTATGGCTACACCTTC.

CDR3 sequence: CASSWGQGLYNEQFF. CDR3 nucleotides: TGTGCCAGCAGTTGGGGACAGGGGTTATACAATGAGCAGTTCTTC. This chain uses TRBV6-5 with TRBJ2-1, with 10 bases lining up with TRBD1. V was pared by 4 bases and J by 4 bases, with 4 bases of the junction left unmatched. The CDR3 extends over 15 amino acids. Germline V lookup: CDR1 MNHEY, CDR2 SVGAGI.